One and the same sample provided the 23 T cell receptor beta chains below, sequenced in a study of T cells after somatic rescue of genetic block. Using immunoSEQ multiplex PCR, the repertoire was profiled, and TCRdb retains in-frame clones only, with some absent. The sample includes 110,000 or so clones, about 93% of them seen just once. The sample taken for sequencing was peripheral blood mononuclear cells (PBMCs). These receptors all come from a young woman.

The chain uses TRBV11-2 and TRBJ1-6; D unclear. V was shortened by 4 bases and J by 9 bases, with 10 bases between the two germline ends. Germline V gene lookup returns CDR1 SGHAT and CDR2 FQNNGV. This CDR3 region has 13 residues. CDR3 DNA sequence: TGTGCCAGCAGCTACCGCCCGGGTTCACCCCTCCACTTT. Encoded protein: CASSYRPGSPLHF.

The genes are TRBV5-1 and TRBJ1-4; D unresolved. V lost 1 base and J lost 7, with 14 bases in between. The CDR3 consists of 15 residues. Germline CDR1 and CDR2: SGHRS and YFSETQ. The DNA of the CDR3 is TGCGCCAGCAGCTTGCTCGGCGAACGGGGTGAAAAACTGTTTTTT. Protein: CASSLLGERGEKLFF.

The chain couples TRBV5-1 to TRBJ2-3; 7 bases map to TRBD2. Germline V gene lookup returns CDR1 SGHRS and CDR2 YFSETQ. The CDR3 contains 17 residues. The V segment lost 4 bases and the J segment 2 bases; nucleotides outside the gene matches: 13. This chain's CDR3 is CASSRGQGGVFTDTQYF. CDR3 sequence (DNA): TGCGCCAGCAGCAGAGGGCAGGGAGGGGTTTTCACAGATACGCAGTATTTT.

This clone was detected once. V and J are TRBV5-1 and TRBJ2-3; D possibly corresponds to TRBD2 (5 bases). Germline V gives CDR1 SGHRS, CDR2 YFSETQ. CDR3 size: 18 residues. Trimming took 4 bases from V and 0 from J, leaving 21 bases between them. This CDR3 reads CASSLGWGAPVSTDTQYF. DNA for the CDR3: TGCGCCAGCAGCCTGGGATGGGGAGCGCCCGTTAGCACAGATACGCAGTATTTT.

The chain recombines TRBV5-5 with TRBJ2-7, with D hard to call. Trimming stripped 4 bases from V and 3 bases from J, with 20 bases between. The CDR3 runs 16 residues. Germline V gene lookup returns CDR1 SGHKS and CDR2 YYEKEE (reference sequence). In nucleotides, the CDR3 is TGTGCCAGCAGCGGAACTGAAAGTCCCCTCTACTACGAGCAGTACTTC. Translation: CASSGTESPLYYEQYF. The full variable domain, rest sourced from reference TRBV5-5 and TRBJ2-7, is DAGVTQSPTHLIKTRGQQVTLRCSPISGHKSVSWYQQVLGQGPQFIFQYYEKEERGRGNFPDRFSARQFPNYSSELNVNALLLGDSALYLCASSGTESPLYYEQYFGPGTRLTVT.

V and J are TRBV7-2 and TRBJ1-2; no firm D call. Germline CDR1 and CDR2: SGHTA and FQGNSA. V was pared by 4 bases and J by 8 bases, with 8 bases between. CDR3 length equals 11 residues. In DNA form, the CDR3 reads TGTGCCAGCAGCTCCACGAGGGGCTACACCTTC. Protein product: CASSSTRGYTF.

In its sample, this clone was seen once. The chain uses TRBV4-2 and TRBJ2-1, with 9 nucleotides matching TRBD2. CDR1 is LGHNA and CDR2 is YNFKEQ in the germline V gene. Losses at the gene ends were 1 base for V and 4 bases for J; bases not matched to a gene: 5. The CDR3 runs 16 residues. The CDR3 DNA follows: TGTGCCAGCAGCCAAGGGGATAGCGGGGGTTACAATGAGCAGTTCTTC. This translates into CASSQGDSGGYNEQFF.

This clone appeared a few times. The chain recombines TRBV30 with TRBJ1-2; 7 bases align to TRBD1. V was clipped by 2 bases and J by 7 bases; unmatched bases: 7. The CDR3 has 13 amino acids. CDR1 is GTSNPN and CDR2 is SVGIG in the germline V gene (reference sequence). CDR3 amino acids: CAWSQTGTLGYTF. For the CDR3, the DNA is TGTGCCTGGAGTCAGACAGGGACCCTTGGCTACACCTTC. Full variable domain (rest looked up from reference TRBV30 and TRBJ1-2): SQTIHQWPATLVQPVGSPLSLECTVEGTSNPNLYWYRQAAGRGLQLLFYSVGIGQISSEVPQNLSASRPQDRQFILSSKKLLLSDSGFYLCAWSQTGTLGYTFGSGTRLTVV.

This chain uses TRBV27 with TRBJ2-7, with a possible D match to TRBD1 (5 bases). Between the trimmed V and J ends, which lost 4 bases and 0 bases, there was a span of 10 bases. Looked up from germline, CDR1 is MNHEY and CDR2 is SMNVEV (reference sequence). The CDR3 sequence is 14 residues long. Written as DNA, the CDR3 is TGTGCCAGCAGTTCGACAGCCTCCTCCTACGAGCAGTACTTC. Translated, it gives CASSSTASSYEQYF.

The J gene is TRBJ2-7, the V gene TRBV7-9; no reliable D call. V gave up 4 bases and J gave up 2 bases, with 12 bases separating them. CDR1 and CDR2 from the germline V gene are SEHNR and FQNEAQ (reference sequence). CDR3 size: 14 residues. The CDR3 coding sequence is TGTGCCAGCAGCTCCTACAGCAACACCTACGAGCAGTACTTC. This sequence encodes CASSSYSNTYEQYF.

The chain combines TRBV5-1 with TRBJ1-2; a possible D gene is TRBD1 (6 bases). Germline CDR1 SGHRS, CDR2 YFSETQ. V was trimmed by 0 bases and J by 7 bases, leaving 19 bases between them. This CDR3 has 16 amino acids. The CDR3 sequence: CASSLVGGGVLPGYTF. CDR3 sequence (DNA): TGCGCCAGCAGCTTGGTGGGAGGGGGAGTGCTTCCTGGCTACACCTTC.

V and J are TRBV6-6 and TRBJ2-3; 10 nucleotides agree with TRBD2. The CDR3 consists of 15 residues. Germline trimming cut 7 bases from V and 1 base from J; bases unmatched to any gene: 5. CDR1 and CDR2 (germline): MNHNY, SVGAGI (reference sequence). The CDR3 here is CASTFTSGGTDTQYF. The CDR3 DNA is TGTGCCAGCACCTTCACTAGCGGGGGCACAGATACGCAGTATTTT.

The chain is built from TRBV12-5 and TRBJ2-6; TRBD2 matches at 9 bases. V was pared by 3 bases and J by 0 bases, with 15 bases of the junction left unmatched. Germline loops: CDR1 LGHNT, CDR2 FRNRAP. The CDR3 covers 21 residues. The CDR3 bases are TGTGCTAGTGGTTTAACTAGCGGGTACACGATACCCCTCTCTGGGGCCAACGTCCTGACTTTC. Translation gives CASGLTSGYTIPLSGANVLTF.

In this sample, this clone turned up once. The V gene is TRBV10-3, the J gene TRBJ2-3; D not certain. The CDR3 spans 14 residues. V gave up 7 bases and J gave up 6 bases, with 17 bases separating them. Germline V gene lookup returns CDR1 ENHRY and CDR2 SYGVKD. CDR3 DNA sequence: TGTGCCATCACTAAGACCCCTTCCGGGGATACGCAGTATTTT. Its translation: CAITKTPSGDTQYF.

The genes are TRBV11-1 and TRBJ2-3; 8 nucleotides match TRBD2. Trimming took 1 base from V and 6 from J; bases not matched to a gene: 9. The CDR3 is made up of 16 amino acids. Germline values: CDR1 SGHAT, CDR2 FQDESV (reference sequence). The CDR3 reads CASSLGKRGGLDTQYF. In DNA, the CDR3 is TGTGCCAGCAGCTTAGGGAAACGGGGGGGCCTGGATACGCAGTATTTT.

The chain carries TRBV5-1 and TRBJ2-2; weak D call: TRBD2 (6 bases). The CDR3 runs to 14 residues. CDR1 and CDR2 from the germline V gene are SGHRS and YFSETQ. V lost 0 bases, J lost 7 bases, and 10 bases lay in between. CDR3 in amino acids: CASSLGDWDGELFF. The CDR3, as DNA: TGCGCCAGCAGCTTGGGGGACTGGGACGGGGAGCTGTTTTTT.

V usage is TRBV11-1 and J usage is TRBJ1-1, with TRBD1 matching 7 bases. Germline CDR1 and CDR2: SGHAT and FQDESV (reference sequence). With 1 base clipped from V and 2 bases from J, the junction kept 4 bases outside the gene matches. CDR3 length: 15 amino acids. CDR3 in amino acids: CASSLGVGGNTEAFF. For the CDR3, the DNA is TGTGCCAGCAGCTTAGGAGTAGGGGGCAACACTGAAGCTTTCTTT. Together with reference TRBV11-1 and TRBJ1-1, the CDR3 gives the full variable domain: EAEVAQSPRYKITEKSQAVAFWCDPISGHATLYWYRQILGQGPELLVQFQDESVVDDSQLPKDRFSAERLKGVDSTLKIQPAELGDSAMYLCASSLGVGGNTEAFFGQGTRLTVV.

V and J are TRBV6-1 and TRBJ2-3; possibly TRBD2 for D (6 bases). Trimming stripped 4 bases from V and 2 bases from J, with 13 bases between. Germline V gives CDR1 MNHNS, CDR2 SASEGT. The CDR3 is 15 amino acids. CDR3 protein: CASSGGLEPTDTQYF. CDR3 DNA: TGTGCCAGCAGTGGGGGACTGGAACCCACAGATACGCAGTATTTT.

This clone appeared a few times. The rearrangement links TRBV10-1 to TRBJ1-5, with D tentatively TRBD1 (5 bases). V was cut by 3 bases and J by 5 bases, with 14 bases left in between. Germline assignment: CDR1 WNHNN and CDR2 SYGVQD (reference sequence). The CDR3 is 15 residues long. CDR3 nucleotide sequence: TGCGCCAGCAGTGATACGGGACCCAGCGATCAGCCCCAGCATTTT. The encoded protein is CASSDTGPSDQPQHF.

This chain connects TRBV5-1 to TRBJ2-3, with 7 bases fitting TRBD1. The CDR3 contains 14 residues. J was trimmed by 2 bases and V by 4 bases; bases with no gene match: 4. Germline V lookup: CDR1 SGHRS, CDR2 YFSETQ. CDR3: CASSPGTDTDTQYF. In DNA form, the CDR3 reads TGCGCCAGCAGCCCCGGGACAGACACAGATACGCAGTATTTT.

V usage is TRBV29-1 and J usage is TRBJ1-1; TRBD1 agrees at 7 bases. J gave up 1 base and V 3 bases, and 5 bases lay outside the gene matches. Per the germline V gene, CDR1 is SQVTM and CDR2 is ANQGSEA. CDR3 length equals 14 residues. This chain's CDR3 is CSVEEDRANTEAFF. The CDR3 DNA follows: TGCAGCGTTGAGGAAGACAGGGCGAACACTGAAGCTTTCTTT.

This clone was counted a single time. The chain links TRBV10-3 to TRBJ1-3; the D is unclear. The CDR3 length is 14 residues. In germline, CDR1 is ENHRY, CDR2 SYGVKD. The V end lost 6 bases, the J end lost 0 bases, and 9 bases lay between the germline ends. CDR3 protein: CAISPDNSGNTIYF. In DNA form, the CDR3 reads TGTGCCATCAGCCCTGACAACTCTGGAAACACCATATATTTT.

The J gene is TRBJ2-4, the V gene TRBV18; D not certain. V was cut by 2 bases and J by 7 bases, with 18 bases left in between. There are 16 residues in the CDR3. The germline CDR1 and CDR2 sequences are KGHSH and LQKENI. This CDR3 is CASSPGVTDGLNIQYF. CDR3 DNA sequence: TGTGCCAGCTCACCAGGGGTAACCGACGGCCTCAACATTCAGTACTTC. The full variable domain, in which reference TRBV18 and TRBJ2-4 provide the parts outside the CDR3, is NAGVMQNPRHLVRRRGQEARLRCSPMKGHSHVYWYRQLPEEGLKFMVYLQKENIIDESGMPKERFSAEFPKEGPSILRIQQVVRGDSAAYFCASSPGVTDGLNIQYFGAGTRLSVL.